The 5 T cell receptor beta chains given below trace back to one sample, sequenced in a study of patients and donors after allogeneic stem cell transplantation. A single record per CDR3 protein comes from TCRdb applying MiXCR to the RT-PCR reads. Here the sample spans about a million distinct CDR3 sequences, about 20% being singletons. Sequenced sample: blood, either unsorted or a sorted T cell fraction (not recorded which). The receptor set was obtained from a human donor who was either an allogeneic HSCT recipient or a stem cell or donor lymphocyte infusion donor (not recorded which). It is not recorded whose cells these are; they may come from a transplant donor.

There are a few counts of this clonotype. The rearrangement links TRBV25-1 to TRBJ1-1; tentative D call: TRBD1 (6 bases). Trimming pared 4 bases from V and 4 bases from J, leaving 10 bases between. Germline V lookup: CDR1 MGHDK, CDR2 SYGVNS. The CDR3 spans 13 residues. Here the CDR3 reads CASSVQGPTEAFF. The CDR3 bases are TGTGCCAGCAGTGTACAGGGCCCCACTGAAGCTTTCTTT.

The table lists this clonotype with a few counts. J is TRBJ2-1 and V is TRBV5-1, with D possibly TRBD1 on 6 matching bases. Germline V gene sequence: CDR1 SGHRS, CDR2 YFSETQ. V shed 0 bases and J shed 1 base, with 11 bases lying between them. This CDR3 region has 16 residues. The CDR3 coding sequence is TGCGCCAGCAGCTTGGCCACAGGGTCATCCTACAATGAGCAGTTCTTC. Translating it yields CASSLATGSSYNEQFF.

In this sample, this clonotype turned up a few times. The gene calls are TRBV9 and TRBJ2-4; 7 nucleotides align to TRBD1. This CDR3 has 15 amino acids. The V gene end was trimmed by 4 bases and the J gene end by 6 bases; junction bases not matched to a gene: 10. Germline V lookup: CDR1 SGDLS, CDR2 YYNGEE. The CDR3, as DNA: TGTGCCAGCAGCCCAATGGACAGGAGACTAAACATTCAGTACTTC. Amino acid sequence: CASSPMDRRLNIQYF.

A few counts support this clonotype. CDR3 sequence (DNA): TGCGCCAGCAGCCAAGAAGGAGTCGTCCCAGGGGGGTCCTACGAGCAGTACTTC. Protein: CASSQEGVVPGGSYEQYF. The chain links TRBV4-1 to TRBJ2-7; D possibly corresponds to TRBD1 (7 bases). The CDR3 loop spans 18 amino acids. The germline V gene has CDR1 MGHRA and CDR2 YSYEKL. Trimming removed 0 bases from V and 1 base from J, with 19 bases in between.

The J gene is TRBJ1-5, the V gene TRBV25-1; D gene ambiguous. This CDR3 is built from 14 residues. V was clipped by 1 base and J by 5 bases, with 9 bases between them. Germline V CDR1 and CDR2: MGHDK, SYGVNS. CDR3: CASSEFGRDQPQHF. CDR3 DNA: TGTGCCAGCAGTGAATTTGGGAGGGATCAGCCCCAGCATTTT.